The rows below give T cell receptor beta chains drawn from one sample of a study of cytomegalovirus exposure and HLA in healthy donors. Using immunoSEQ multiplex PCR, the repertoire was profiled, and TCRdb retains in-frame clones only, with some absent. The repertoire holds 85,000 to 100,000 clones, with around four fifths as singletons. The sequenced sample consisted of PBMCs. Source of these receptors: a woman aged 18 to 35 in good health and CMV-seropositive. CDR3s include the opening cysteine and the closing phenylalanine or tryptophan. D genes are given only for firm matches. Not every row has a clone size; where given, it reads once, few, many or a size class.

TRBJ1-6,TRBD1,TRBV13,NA,TGTGCCAGCAGAACCGGGACAGGGGTTTCACCCCTCCACTTT,CASRTGTGVSPLHF
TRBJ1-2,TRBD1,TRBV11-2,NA,TGTGCCAGCAGATCCGACAGGGGTAACTATGGCTACACCTTC,CASRSDRGNYGYTF
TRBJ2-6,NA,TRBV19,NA,TGTGCCAGTAGCCGGGCAGGGACTGGGGCCAACGTCCTGACTTTC,CASSRAGTGANVLTF
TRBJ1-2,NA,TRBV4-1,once,TGCGCCAGCAGCCAATCGGAGGGCGTCGGAATCGGCTACACCTTC,CASSQSEGVGIGYTF
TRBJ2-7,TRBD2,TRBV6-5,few,TGTGCCAGCAGTTACTCGGCGGGAGAGTACGAGCAGTACTTC,CASSYSAGEYEQYF
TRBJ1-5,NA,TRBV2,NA,TGTGCCAGCAGTGTCGATCAGCCCCAGCATTTT,CASSVDQPQHF
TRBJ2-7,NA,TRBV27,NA,TGTGCCAGCAGTTTAAATGGGGGCGTGTTAGGCGAGCAGTACTTC,CASSLNGGVLGEQYF
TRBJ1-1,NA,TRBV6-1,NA,TGTGCCAGCAGTGAAGGAGTCAGGTGGAACACTGAAGCTTTCTTT,CASSEGVRWNTEAFF
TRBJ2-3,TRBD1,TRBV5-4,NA,TGTGCCAGCATCTCACGGACAGGGAGCGATACGCAGTATTTT,CASISRTGSDTQYF
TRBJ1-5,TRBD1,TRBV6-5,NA,TGTGCCAGCAGTTACGGGACAGGGCGTCAGCCCCAGCATTTT,CASSYGTGRQPQHF
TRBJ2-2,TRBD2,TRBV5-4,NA,TGTGCCAGCAACTTGGGGACTAGCGGGAGCAACACCGGGGAGCTGTTTTTT,CASNLGTSGSNTGELFF
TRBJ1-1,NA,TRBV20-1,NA,TGCAGTGGCCTACTAGACACTGAAGCTTTCTTT,CSGLLDTEAFF
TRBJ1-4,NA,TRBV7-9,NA,TGTGCCAGCAGCTTACGGAGGGGTTCGAACGAAAAACTGTTTTTT,CASSLRRGSNEKLFF
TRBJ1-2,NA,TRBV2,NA,TGTGCCAGCGCCCTCGAACAGGGCCCTAACTATGGCTACACCTTC,CASALEQGPNYGYTF
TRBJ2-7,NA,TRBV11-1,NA,TGTGCCAGCAGCTCACACTACGAGCAGTACTTC,CASSSHYEQYF
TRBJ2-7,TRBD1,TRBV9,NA,TGTGCCAGCAGCCTAGGGACAGTCCTCTCTAACGAGCAGTACTTC,CASSLGTVLSNEQYF
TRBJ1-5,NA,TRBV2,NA,TGTGCCACCACGAGGGAGTTAAATCAGCCCCAGCATTTT,CATTRELNQPQHF
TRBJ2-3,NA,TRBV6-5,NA,TGTGCCAGCAGTTACTCACTGGACAGCAACACAGATACGCAGTATTTT,CASSYSLDSNTDTQYF
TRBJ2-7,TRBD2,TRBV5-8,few,TGTGCCAGCAGCGATACTAGCGGGAGGCGCTATATACCCTACGAGCAGTACTTC,CASSDTSGRRYIPYEQYF
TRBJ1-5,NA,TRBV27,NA,TGTGCCAGCAGTCAACGAACAGGGCTCAATCAGCCCCAGCATTTT,CASSQRTGLNQPQHF
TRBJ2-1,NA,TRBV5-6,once,TGTGCCAGCAGCCGAGGACGTACCCGCCAGGGTGAGCAGTTCTTC,CASSRGRTRQGEQFF
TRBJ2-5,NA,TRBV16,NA,TGTGCCAGCAGCCAATGGGGAACAGGCCAAGAGACCCAGTACTTC,CASSQWGTGQETQYF
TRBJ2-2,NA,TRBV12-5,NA,TGTGCTAGTGGTCCACAGACCGGGGAGCTGTTTTTT,CASGPQTGELFF
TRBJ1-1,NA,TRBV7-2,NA,TGTGCCAGCAGCCTTTCAGCGGCCCGAAGCACTGAAGCTTTCTTT,CASSLSAARSTEAFF
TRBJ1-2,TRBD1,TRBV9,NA,TGTGCCAGCAGCGCCTCAGACGGAGGGACAGGAGCTAACTATGGCTACACCTTC,CASSASDGGTGANYGYTF
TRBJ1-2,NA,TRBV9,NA,TGTGCCAGCAGCAATGGACAGAATTACTATGGCTACACCTTC,CASSNGQNYYGYTF